The rows below give T cell receptor beta chains drawn from one sample of a study of shared T cell receptors in the human thymus. Measured with immunoSEQ multiplex PCR; TCRdb has only the in-frame clones, and not every one. In the table there are approximately 660,000 clones, 88% of which are singletons. The same data also contributed to another study, on human thymus T cells.

Input material: thymocytes. Receptor source: a boy younger than two with a congenital heart defect. Both conserved end residues are part of each CDR3. D genes are given only for firm matches. Clone size is given for some rows only: seen once, a few or many times, or a class if the clone is expanded.

d_call,j_call,cdr3_length,clone_size,v_call,cdr3_nt,cdr3_aa
NA,TRBJ2-3,13,NA,TRBV5-3,TGTGCCAGAAGCTTGGGCTACACAGATACGCAGTATTTT,CARSLGYTDTQYF
NA,TRBJ2-5,18,NA,TRBV27,TGTGCCAGCAGTCCTCACAGGGCTAGGGGGGGAAGCCAAGAGACCCAGTACTTC,CASSPHRARGGSQETQYF
TRBD2,TRBJ2-5,15,NA,TRBV6-5,TGTGCCAGCAGTAGAGGACTAGCGGGAGTTGGGACCCAGTACTTC,CASSRGLAGVGTQYF
NA,TRBJ1-1,13,NA,TRBV27,TGTGCCAGCACCTCGCAGGGGTCCACTGAAGCTTTCTTT,CASTSQGSTEAFF
NA,TRBJ1-1,15,NA,TRBV4-2,TGTGCCAGCAGCCAACGGAGGGGAAGATTTTCTGAAGCTTTCTTT,CASSQRRGRFSEAFF
TRBD2,TRBJ2-1,16,NA,TRBV4-3,TGCGCCAGCAGCCAGTTCCCTAGCGGACCATACAATGAGCAGTTCTTC,CASSQFPSGPYNEQFF
NA,TRBJ2-1,18,NA,TRBV27,TGTGCCAGCAGTTTATGGGGGCCTACCGGGACTATCTACAATGAGCAGTTCTTC,CASSLWGPTGTIYNEQFF
NA,TRBJ2-1,16,NA,TRBV7-7,TGTGCTAGCGACCTGAGGTGGGAGGTTCGGTACAATGAGCAGTTCTTC,CASDLRWEVRYNEQFF
NA,TRBJ2-2,16,NA,TRBV11-2,TGTGCCCAGGATCCTTGGGAGCGTCGGTATACCGGGGAGCTGTTTTTT,CAQDPWERRYTGELFF
NA,TRBJ1-4,14,NA,TRBV7-8,TGTGCCAGCAGCTTAGCGCCCAGTAATGAAAAACTGTTTTTT,CASSLAPSNEKLFF
TRBD2,TRBJ2-1,15,once,TRBV6-5,TGTGCCAGCAGGACCACTAGCGGAGATGGGGGTGAGCAGTTCTTC,CASRTTSGDGGEQFF
TRBD2,TRBJ2-1,16,NA,TRBV4-2,TGTGCCAGCAGCCAAGATCCCGGGACTAGATTCAATGAGCAGTTCTTC,CASSQDPGTRFNEQFF
NA,TRBJ2-7,14,NA,TRBV7-2,TGTGCCAGCAGCTTATGGCGGGTGGGCTACGAGCAGTACTTC,CASSLWRVGYEQYF
TRBD1,TRBJ2-1,14,NA,TRBV13,TGTGCCAGCAGCTCTAGACAGGGGCCCAATGAGCAGTTCTTC,CASSSRQGPNEQFF
NA,TRBJ2-1,15,NA,TRBV29-1,TGCAGCGTTGTGGGGACTGGGGGCGGGGGCAATGAGCAGTTCTTC,CSVVGTGGGGNEQFF
TRBD1,TRBJ2-6,18,NA,TRBV5-5,TGTGCCAGCAGCCCCGGGGGGACAGGGGGGGCTGGGGCCAACGTCCTGACTTTC,CASSPGGTGGAGANVLTF
TRBD2,TRBJ2-3,18,NA,TRBV4-2,TGTGCCAGCAGCCAAGATAGGCGGGAGGGCCAGTCCACAGATACGCAGTATTTT,CASSQDRREGQSTDTQYF
NA,TRBJ2-4,15,few,TRBV29-1,TGCAGCGTTGAAGATAGCGTTCTAGCCAAAAACATTCAGTACTTC,CSVEDSVLAKNIQYF
NA,TRBJ2-1,15,NA,TRBV7-9,TGTGCCAGCAGCTCCCAGGGGTCAGTGGTCGATGAGCAGTTCTTC,CASSSQGSVVDEQFF
TRBD1,TRBJ1-5,17,NA,TRBV19,TGTGCCAGTAGTATCGGGACAGGGGGCCTTAGCAATCAGCCCCAGCATTTT,CASSIGTGGLSNQPQHF
TRBD2,TRBJ2-2,18,NA,TRBV11-2,TGTGCCAGCAGCCCGACTAGCGGGAGGGCCGAGGGCACCGGGGAGCTGTTTTTT,CASSPTSGRAEGTGELFF
TRBD2,TRBJ2-3,16,few,TRBV10-3,TGTGCCATCAGTGAGCGGGGACTAGCGGGAGAAGATACGCAGTATTTT,CAISERGLAGEDTQYF
NA,TRBJ2-7,17,NA,TRBV5-6,TGTGCCAGCAGCCCCGCGAGTCGGGAGAACCCCACCTACGAGCAGTACTTC,CASSPASRENPTYEQYF
TRBD2,TRBJ2-7,18,NA,TRBV7-6,TGTGCCAGCAGCTTAGAACCGGGACTAGCGGGAGAGGCCTACGAGCAGTACTTC,CASSLEPGLAGEAYEQYF
TRBD2,TRBJ2-1,14,NA,TRBV6-5,TGTGCCAGTCGGGGGGGGAGCTCCTACAGTGAGCAGTTCTTC,CASRGGSSYSEQFF
TRBD1,TRBJ2-3,15,NA,TRBV30,TGTGCCTGGAACCTTCGGGACAGGGGGCCAGATACGCAGTATTTT,CAWNLRDRGPDTQYF
NA,TRBJ2-1,12,NA,TRBV19,TGTGCCAGTTTGGGACTCTACAATGAGCAGTTCTTC,CASLGLYNEQFF
NA,TRBJ1-1,15,NA,TRBV7-2,TGTGCCAGCAGCCCCCGTGGAGGACGGGACACTGAAGCTTTCTTT,CASSPRGGRDTEAFF
TRBD2,TRBJ2-1,17,NA,TRBV15,TGTGCCACCAGCAGAGGACTAGCGGGGTTCTCCTACAATGAGCAGTTCTTC,CATSRGLAGFSYNEQFF
NA,TRBJ1-5,16,once,TRBV21-1,TGTGCCAGCAGCAAAGCGTTGCAGGGCGGCGATCAGCCCCAGCATTTT,CASSKALQGGDQPQHF
NA,TRBJ1-1,14,NA,TRBV4-3,TGCGCCAGCAGCCAACGGAGGGGGAACACTGAAGCTTTCTTT,CASSQRRGNTEAFF
TRBD1,TRBJ2-7,13,NA,TRBV28,TGTGCCAGCAGTCCCGGGACAGGGGAGGAGCAGTACTTC,CASSPGTGEEQYF